The 22 T cell receptor beta chains listed next were all sequenced from one sample in a study of T cell repertoires in cytomegalovirus infection. TCRdb reanalysed the reads using MiXCR and keeps one entry per CDR3 protein. Of approximately 500,000 distinct CDR3 sequences in the sample, about 10% are singletons; the top ten hold roughly 10%. Material for sequencing was PBMCs. The receptors were gathered from a human donor in good health (CMV status not recorded). Some clones in this sample may be carry-over from other donors' samples.

This clonotype was detected ten times or more. The CDR3 region has the DNA TGTGCCAGCAGGGGGGAGGGTTTGTACAATGAGCAGTTCTTC. This encodes CASRGEGLYNEQFF. The chain uses TRBV12-3 or TRBV12-4 and TRBJ2-1, with TRBD2 matching 7 bases. This CDR3 region has 14 residues. The V and J ends lost 6 bases and 4 bases, in that order; junction bases with no gene match: 6.

This clonotype was picked up many times. V gene TRBV12-3 or TRBV12-4 combines with J gene TRBJ2-5, with D hard to call. The V and J ends lost 6 bases and 5 bases respectively, with 13 bases between them. The CDR3 is 13 amino acids. The CDR3, as DNA: TGTGCCAGCAGACCCACGTTGGTGGAGACCCAGTACTTC. Protein product: CASRPTLVETQYF.

This clonotype was found many times. The chain has TRBV28 and TRBJ1-6; a possible D gene is TRBD1 (5 bases). Germline CDR1 reads MDHEN; CDR2 reads SYDVKM. V gave up 2 bases and J gave up 6 bases, with 8 bases separating them. The CDR3 sequence is 14 residues long. CDR3 loop: CASSLIRVNSPLHF. CDR3 nucleotide sequence: TGTGCCAGCAGTTTAATCAGGGTTAATTCACCCCTCCACTTT. Looking up the rest from reference TRBV28 and TRBJ1-6 gives the full variable domain: DVKVTQSSRYLVKRTGEKVFLECVQDMDHENMFWYRQDPGLGLRLIYFSYDVKMKEKGDIPEGYSVSREKKERFSLILESASTNQTSMYLCASSLIRVNSPLHFGNGTRLTVT.

The J gene is TRBJ2-7, the V gene TRBV19, with 9 bases aligning to TRBD2. J was trimmed by 4 bases and V by 3 bases; bases with no gene match: 7. The CDR3 runs 15 residues. Germline V gene data show CDR1 as LNHDA and CDR2 as SQIVND (reference sequence). The CDR3 nucleotides read TGTGCCAGTAGTATGGAGGCGGGGGGGAAGTACGAGCAGTACTTC. Its translation is CASSMEAGGKYEQYF.

This clonotype occurred a few times. The chain combines TRBV7-3 with TRBJ2-7; 14 positions agree with TRBD2. CDR3 length: 16 residues. The V gene's germline CDR1 is SGHTA and CDR2 FQGTGA. Germline trimming cut 5 bases from V and 4 bases from J; bases unmatched to any gene: 7. The DNA for the CDR3 is TGTGCCAGCAGCCCAGGACTAGCGGGGGGCCGATACGAGCAGTACTTC. This gives the protein CASSPGLAGGRYEQYF.

V usage is TRBV5-6 and J usage is TRBJ2-7, with D possibly matching TRBD1 (5 bases). The CDR3 contains 13 residues. CDR1 and CDR2 (germline): SGHDT, YYEEEE. Between the trimmed V and J ends, which lost 2 bases and 3 bases, there was a span of 9 bases. The CDR3 sequence is CASSFDSRYEQYF. CDR3 coding DNA: TGTGCCAGCAGCTTCGACAGCCGCTACGAGCAGTACTTC.

This clonotype has at least ten counts. V usage is TRBV15 and J usage is TRBJ2-7, with 9 bases matching TRBD1. V was clipped by 0 bases and J by 3 bases; unmatched bases: 12. CDR3 length: 18 amino acids. Looked up from germline, CDR1 is LNHNV and CDR2 is YYDKDF (reference sequence). The CDR3 coding sequence is TGTGCCACCAGCAGAGATCCCCTCCACAGGGGGCGCAGCTACGAGCAGTACTTC. Its translation is CATSRDPLHRGRSYEQYF.

On this clonotype itself: No conserved phenylalanine or tryptophan is present at the end of the CDR3, so a read error is the likely explanation. The rearrangement uses TRBV28 and TRBJ2-7; perhaps TRBD1 as D (5 bases). V shed 6 bases and J shed 7 bases, with 19 bases lying between them. Germline V CDR1 and CDR2: MDHEN, SYDVKM. The CDR3 length is 14 residues. The CDR3: CASSLCTLAGEQYY. The CDR3 DNA sequence: TGTGCCAGCAGCCTATGCACCCTCGCAGGGGAGCAGTACTAC.

A few counts support this clonotype. The gene calls are TRBV9 and TRBJ2-3; maybe TRBD1 (5 bases). The CDR3 covers 16 residues. Trimming took 0 bases from V and 3 from J, leaving 14 bases between them. Looked up from germline, CDR1 is SGDLS and CDR2 is YYNGEE. The CDR3 protein is CASSVDPGPATDTQYF. The CDR3 DNA follows: TGTGCCAGCAGCGTAGACCCAGGGCCCGCGACAGATACGCAGTATTTT.

This clonotype showed up just a few times. This rearrangement joins TRBV6-2 or TRBV6-3 to TRBJ1-5; tentative D call: TRBD1 (5 bases). The CDR3 totals 14 residues. Germline V gene sequence: CDR1 MNHEY, CDR2 SVGEGT. V lost 6 bases to trimming and J lost 6 bases, with 15 bases between them. The CDR3 is CASRKGDLTQPQHF. In nucleotides, the CDR3 is TGTGCCAGCAGAAAAGGGGATCTGACTCAGCCCCAGCATTTT.

This clonotype was picked up many times. The chain carries TRBV19 and TRBJ2-7; the D gene is possibly TRBD1 (6 bases). CDR1 is LNHDA, CDR2 SQIVND, per germline (reference sequence). This CDR3 is 14 amino acids long. Between the trimmed V and J ends, which lost 6 bases and 0 bases, there was a span of 12 bases. CDR3 sequence (DNA): TGTGCCAGTAGACCAACAGGGATCTCCTACGAGCAGTACTTC. Its translation is CASRPTGISYEQYF.

This clonotype has a count of ten or more. This chain uses TRBV18 with TRBJ2-7; 9 bases map to TRBD1. V dropped 2 bases and J dropped 3; count of bases not matched to a gene: 2. Germline V CDR1 and CDR2: KGHSH, LQKENI. CDR3 size: 14 residues. CDR3 bases: TGTGCCAGCTCACCAGACAGGGGGTTCTACGAGCAGTACTTC. Protein: CASSPDRGFYEQYF.

As concerns this clonotype: Germline and junction disagree at one end, which may indicate a read error. This rearrangement joins TRBV7-2 to TRBJ2-3; 11 bases line up with TRBD1. Germline CDR1 reads SGHTA; CDR2 reads FQGNSA. CDR3 length equals 15 residues. The CDR3: CASSSRTGGTDTQYF. In nucleotides, the CDR3 is TGTGCCAGCAGCTCAAGGACAGGGGGCACCGATACGCAGTATTTT.

The sample holds many counts of this clonotype. V gene TRBV19 combines with J gene TRBJ2-7, with a possible D match to TRBD1 (6 bases). The CDR3 sequence is 12 residues long. Looked up from germline, CDR1 is LNHDA and CDR2 is SQIVND (reference sequence). The V and J ends lost 1 base and 7 bases respectively, with 8 bases between them. The CDR3 here is CASSIGGQEQYF. In nucleotides, the CDR3 is TGTGCCAGTAGTATAGGGGGACAAGAGCAGTACTTC.

A word on this clonotype: A clone one base away is much larger, so this may be a read error. The chain uses TRBV2 and TRBJ2-7; D might be TRBD2 (5 bases). The CDR3 is made up of 14 amino acids. The germline gives CDR1 SNHLY, CDR2 FYNNEI. The CDR3 sequence: CAGRAGPAGYEQCF. The CDR3, as DNA: TGCGCGGGTCGCGCGGGCCCCGCAGGCTACGAGCAGTGCTTC.

This clonotype was counted many times. V usage is TRBV7-6 and J usage is TRBJ1-4, with 7 bases lining up with TRBD1. V lost 5 bases and J lost 8; bases outside the gene matches: 14. Germline V gives CDR1 SGHVS, CDR2 FNYEAQ. The CDR3 runs 16 residues. As DNA, the CDR3 is TGTGCCAGCAGCCGGACAGGAGCTATCGGAAGGGAAAAACTGTTTTTT. Translating gives CASSRTGAIGREKLFF.

This clonotype was recorded many times. The V and J genes are TRBV28 and TRBJ1-1, with D perhaps TRBD1 (5 bases). Trimming shortened V by 2 bases and J by 1 base, and 20 bases separated the two germline ends. The V gene's germline CDR1 is MDHEN and CDR2 SYDVKM. This CDR3 region has 18 residues. CDR3 sequence reads: CASSLRDVTAAENTEAFF. The CDR3 DNA reads TGTGCCAGCAGTTTAAGGGACGTGACTGCGGCCGAGAACACTGAAGCTTTCTTT.

The chain joins TRBV20-1 to TRBJ2-7; perhaps TRBD1 as D (5 bases). CDR3 length equals 15 residues. From germline, CDR1 is DFQATT and CDR2 SNEGSKA (reference sequence). V dropped 0 bases and J dropped 2 bases, with 14 bases sitting between them. Here the CDR3 DNA reads TGCAGTGCTAGAGATCCTAGGGGCAGCACCTACGAGCAGTACTTC. Its protein product is CSARDPRGSTYEQYF.

This clonotype was detected ten times or more. The genes are TRBV4-2 and TRBJ2-1; TRBD2 matches at 8 bases. CDR3 size: 16 residues. Germline V gives CDR1 LGHNA, CDR2 YNFKEQ. The junction had 15 bases not matched to a gene; V was cut back by 4 bases and J by 10 bases. The CDR3 spells CASSPTGTSGRGEQFF. The CDR3 DNA sequence: TGTGCCAGCAGCCCCACCGGGACTAGTGGCCGAGGAGAGCAGTTCTTC.

Ten or more counts support this clonotype. The chain uses TRBV7-9 and TRBJ2-7; 11 positions match TRBD1. The CDR3 has 14 residues. V was clipped by 5 bases and J by 7 bases; unmatched bases: 7. Germline loops: CDR1 SEHNR, CDR2 FQNEAQ (reference sequence). The CDR3 DNA reads TGTGCCAGCAGCCCCGGACAGGGGGCGGAAGAGCAGTACTTC. The encoded protein is CASSPGQGAEEQYF.

This clonotype was picked up many times. V is TRBV6-1 and J is TRBJ2-3, with no clear D. CDR3 length equals 13 residues. Germline CDR1 and CDR2: MNHNS and SASEGT. V was clipped by 1 base and J by 4 bases, with 6 bases between them. CDR3 sequence reads: CASSEELPDTQYF. The CDR3 DNA sequence: TGTGCCAGCAGTGAAGAACTTCCAGATACGCAGTATTTT.

About this clonotype itself: A read error may account for a junction end that differs from germline. V is TRBV23-1 and J is TRBJ2-7; no clear D. TRBV23-1 is classed as an ORF, of uncertain function. The CDR3 spans 15 residues. CDR3 sequence: CASSPGTAQVYERYF. DNA for the CDR3: TGCGCCAGCAGTCCTGGAACAGCCCAAGTTTACGAGCGGTACTTC.